This T cell receptor beta chain was identified during a study of cytomegalovirus exposure and HLA in healthy donors. This PCR relied on a set of 60 Vbeta primers and 13 Jbeta primers. Data came from immunoSEQ multiplex PCR; TCRdb stores just in-frame clones and leaves some out. The repertoire holds about 200,000 clones, 81% seen once, with approximately 2% in the top ten. Study-wide results and limits: HLA-A and HLA-B allele assignments for most subjects were reportedly predicted accurately using TCR beta sequences. Sequencing likely caused a cluster of highly shared sequence variants. As a later analysis revealed, most CMV-associated TCR beta chains appeared HLA-restricted.

The CDR3 loop spans 14 amino acids. Between the trimmed V and J ends, which lost 0 bases and 3 bases, there was a span of 7 bases. The germline V gene has CDR1 SGHRS and CDR2 YFSETQ. This clone came up once. What it binds is not known. The TCR was taken from a man aged 18 to 30 in good health and CMV-seronegative. Sequenced input: PBMCs. The chain has TRBV5-1 and TRBJ1-5, with D tentatively TRBD1 (5 bases). Here the CDR3 DNA reads TGCGCCAGCAGCTTGGCAGGGAACAATCAGCCCCAGCATTTT. Translated, it gives CASSLAGNNQPQHF.